There are many counts of the clone carrying this TCR beta chain. This sample is drawn from a study of human T cells and chemical hapten exposure. V was cut by 6 bases and J by 0 bases, with 24 bases left in between. Germline CDR1 and CDR2: MNHEY and SVGEGT. The CDR3 spans 20 residues. MiXCR, run by TCRdb on the RACE reads, gives a single entry per CDR3 protein. The table records roughly 88,000 distinct CDR3 sequences, 9.6% of them present only once. Specified time point: pre-sensitization, week 0. Treatment defined: therapeutic diphenylcyclopropenone sensitization with weekly scalp DPC. The receptor's source is a woman aged 40 to 49 with alopecia areata. Some clones in this sample may be carry-over from other donors' samples. Material: whole blood, obtained in connection with sensitization to the hapten diphenylcyclopropenone (DPC). The V and J genes are TRBV6-2 or TRBV6-3 and TRBJ1-6, with D possibly being TRBD1 (5 bases). The CDR3 spells CASSRRTGTLGSSYNSPLHF. The CDR3 DNA reads as TGTGCCAGCAGCCGAAGGACCGGGACGCTGGGGAGCTCCTATAATTCACCCCTCCACTTT.